The entry below gives a single TCR beta chain sequence along with its context. The data are from a study of T cell responses to AZD1222 COVID-19 vaccine. Here immunoSEQ multiplex PCR was the method, and the copy in TCRdb shows in-frame clones only, minus some. Counted here are approximately 170,000 clones, 80% to 90% occurring once; the ten biggest clones make up around 10%. This clonotype was sampled from an adult who received the AZD1222 COVID-19 vaccine. The sample was peripheral blood, taken 28 days after the second AZD1222 dose.

CDR3: CASSMGASSYEQYF. In DNA, the CDR3 is TGTGCCAGTAGTATGGGGGCCAGCTCCTACGAGCAGTACTTC. The chain has TRBV19 and TRBJ2-7; tentative D call: TRBD1 (6 bases). V was clipped by 3 bases and J by 0 bases, with 9 bases between them. Germline lookup yields CDR1 LNHDA and CDR2 SQIVND (reference sequence). The CDR3 covers 14 residues.